Shown below are 27 T cell receptor beta chains from a single sample sequenced in a study of post-analysis software for immune sequencing data. General study findings and limits: Compared with controls, patients had more of roughly five TRBV segments, including TRBV5-6, TRBV5-1 and TRBV20-1.

Antigens of these TCRs are unknown. Unique molecular identifiers were built into the TCR beta cDNA libraries. TCRdb called the PCR reads again in MiXCR, with one record for every CDR3 protein. The profile covers roughly 400,000 distinct CDR3 sequences, with approximately 37% appearing a single time and 7.6% taken by the ten largest. Material for sequencing was blood. The receptors were sampled from a girl aged 2-10 years with multiple sclerosis.

As concerns this clonotype: One junction end disagrees with the germline gene, perhaps due to a read error. The CDR3 DNA reads as TGCGCCAGCCGCTTGGGCAGCACCTCTGGGGCCAACGTCCTGACTTTC. This sequence encodes CASRLGSTSGANVLTF. The chain has TRBV5-1 and TRBJ2-6; D is uncertain. Germline CDR1 and CDR2: SGHRS and YFSETQ. The CDR3 is 16 residues long.

The V gene is TRBV5-5, the J gene TRBJ2-3; 7 nucleotides line up with TRBD2. From germline, CDR1 is SGHKS and CDR2 YYEKEE (reference sequence). The J segment lost 1 base and the V segment lost 0 bases, leaving 8 bases of the junction unmatched. The CDR3 contains 17 residues. The CDR3 nucleotides are TGTGCCAGCAGCTTGGTATCAAGCGGGGTAGGCACAGATACGCAGTATTTT. This gives the protein CASSLVSSGVGTDTQYF.

The CDR3 spells CASSGQGSGITEAFF. The CDR3 DNA reads as TGTGCCAGCAGTGGACAGGGAAGTGGTATTACTGAAGCTTTCTTT. This chain joins TRBV6-5 and TRBJ1-1; 8 nucleotides align to TRBD1. The CDR3 covers 15 residues. The trim removed 5 bases at V and 5 bases at J, leaving 10 bases unmatched. CDR1 and CDR2 (germline): MNHEY, SVGAGI.

The chain has TRBV29-1 and TRBJ1-5, with 7 nucleotides matching TRBD1. The CDR3 extends over 14 amino acids. The V and J ends lost 7 bases and 3 bases, in that order; junction bases with no gene match: 9. Germline loops: CDR1 SQVTM, CDR2 ANQGSEA. The chain's CDR3 is CSENRDSYNQPQHF. The CDR3 bases are TGCAGCGAAAACCGGGACAGTTACAATCAGCCCCAGCATTTT.

The V call is TRBV7-2, the J call TRBJ2-7; TRBD2 matches at 10 bases. The V gene end was trimmed by 5 bases and the J gene end by 0 bases; junction bases not matched to a gene: 13. Germline V gene sequence: CDR1 SGHTA, CDR2 FQGNSA. This CDR3 region has 18 residues. In nucleotides, the CDR3 is TGTGCCAGCAGCCCGGGGGCCCCCACTAGCGGGGCCTCCTACGAGCAGTACTTC. Residues: CASSPGAPTSGASYEQYF.

The chain carries TRBV6-2 or TRBV6-3 and TRBJ1-2, with D possibly matching TRBD1 (5 bases). Germline lookup yields CDR1 MNHEY and CDR2 SVGEGT. V lost 0 bases and J 5 bases, leaving 10 bases between the germline ends. The CDR3 has 14 amino acids. The DNA of the CDR3 is TGTGCCAGCAGTTACTCGGAGGGGCCTTATGGCTACACCTTC. Translation: CASSYSEGPYGYTF.

The genes are TRBV4-3 and TRBJ2-1, with TRBD2 matching over 9 bases. This CDR3 has 16 amino acids. The junction had 4 bases not matched to a gene; V was cut back by 1 base and J by 3 bases. Per germline, CDR1 LGHNA and CDR2 YSLEER. Here the CDR3 DNA reads TGCGCCAGCAGCCAAGCGCTAGCGGGAAGCTACAATGAGCAGTTCTTC. It encodes CASSQALAGSYNEQFF.

This clonotype was recorded a few times. The chain is built from TRBV25-1 and TRBJ2-5; maybe TRBD2 (5 bases). The CDR3 extends over 16 amino acids. Germline-derived CDR1 and CDR2 are MGHDK and SYGVNS. Trimming left V 0 bases short and J 4 bases short, with 15 bases between. The CDR3 is CASSEYTRGSPETQYF. CDR3 nucleotides: TGTGCCAGCAGTGAATATACACGGGGAAGCCCAGAGACCCAGTACTTC.

This clonotype has more than one count but fewer than ten. The chain carries TRBV7-8 and TRBJ2-5; a possible D gene is TRBD1 (5 bases). The DNA end favors TRBJ2-7, so the J call may be wrong. The CDR3 is 17 residues long. From germline, CDR1 is SGHVS and CDR2 FQNEAQ. CDR3 nucleotides: TGTGCCAGCAGCATACAGGAATCCCTTGGAAGCCCCTACGAGCAGTACTTC. Protein: CASSIQESLGSPYEQYF.

Note on this clonotype: This may be a read error: a much more frequent sequence differs by one nucleotide. The chain carries TRBV9 and TRBJ2-5; TRBD2 matches 12 bases. The length of the CDR3 is 16 residues. CDR1 SGDLS and CDR2 YYNGEE come from the germline V gene. The CDR3 loop is CVSSNRGLAGGETQYF. CDR3 nucleotide sequence: TGTGTCAGCAGCAACCGGGGACTAGCGGGCGGGGAGACCCAGTACTTC.

The CDR3 loop reads CASSLFIRGTSGRSYNEQFF. The CDR3 region has the DNA TGCGCCAGCAGCTTGTTTATTCGGGGGACTAGCGGCCGCTCCTACAATGAGCAGTTCTTC. This sequence joins TRBV5-1 and TRBJ2-1, with 11 bases fitting TRBD2. Germline assignment: CDR1 SGHRS and CDR2 YFSETQ. The CDR3 is 20 residues long. After removal of 1 base from V and 0 bases from J, the junction contained 12 bases not matched to a gene.

V usage is TRBV5-6 and J usage is TRBJ2-7, with D tentatively TRBD2 (5 bases). V shed 6 bases and J shed 4 bases, with 14 bases lying between them. Germline values: CDR1 SGHDT, CDR2 YYEEEE. The CDR3 runs 13 residues. The CDR3 nucleotides are TGTGCCAGCACCACCACTAGTTCGTACGAGCAGTACTTC. Residues: CASTTTSSYEQYF.

The chain combines TRBV27 with TRBJ2-5, with D tentatively TRBD1 (5 bases). The end of the DNA aligns better with TRBJ2-7, so the J call may be wrong. The CDR3 consists of 14 residues. CDR1 MNHEY and CDR2 SMNVEV come from the germline V gene (reference sequence). Written as DNA, the CDR3 is TGTGCCAGCAGTTTAACGGACCGCAGGGACGAGCAGTACTTC. It encodes CASSLTDRRDEQYF.

V usage is TRBV29-1 and J usage is TRBJ2-7, with a tentative D call TRBD2 (7 bases). V was clipped by 7 bases and J by 4 bases, with 23 bases between them. Looked up from germline, CDR1 is SQVTM and CDR2 is ANQGSEA. The CDR3 covers 15 residues. The CDR3 DNA reads as TGCAGCGCGACTGAGGGAGGGACAATTGATTACGAGCAGTACTTC. Protein sequence: CSATEGGTIDYEQYF.

This clonotype was seen a handful of times. At one boundary the junction diverges from the germline segment, which might be a read error. The chain couples TRBV5-1 to TRBJ2-7, with TRBD1 as a possible D gene (5 bases). The germline gives CDR1 SGHRS, CDR2 YFSETQ. The CDR3 runs to 13 residues. The CDR3 sequence is CASSTRQFYEQYF. The CDR3 bases are TGCGCTAGCAGCACGAGACAGTTCTACGAGCAGTACTTC.

The table lists this clonotype with a few counts. The chain employs TRBV4-1 and TRBJ1-2; D is perhaps TRBD1 (6 bases). The CDR3 is 16 residues long. V gave up 0 bases and J gave up 5 bases, with 16 bases separating them. The germline V gene encodes CDR1 MGHRA and CDR2 YSYEKL. DNA of the CDR3: TGCGCCAGCAGCCAAGATGGGTCAGGGGTTGGATATGGCTACACCTTC. Residues: CASSQDGSGVGYGYTF.

This clonotype came up a few times. The chain couples TRBV7-9 to TRBJ1-2; a weak D match, TRBD1 (5 bases). Germline-derived CDR1 and CDR2 are SEHNR and FQNEAQ (reference sequence). The ends were cut back, 0 bases at V and 6 bases at J, with 17 bases in the middle. This CDR3 contains 16 residues. The chain's CDR3 is CASSLAGPRGADGYTF. In DNA, the CDR3 is TGTGCCAGCAGCTTAGCGGGACCGAGAGGGGCAGATGGCTACACCTTC. The variable domain in full, completed from reference TRBV7-9 and TRBJ1-2, reads DTGVSQNPRHKITKRGQNVTFRCDPISEHNRLYWYRQTLGQGPEFLTYFQNEAQLEKSRLLSDRFSAERPKGSFSTLEIQRTEQGDSAMYLCASSLAGPRGADGYTFGSGTRLTVV.

This clonotype was counted only a few times. CDR3: CSPYRTQYF. CDR3 in DNA: TGCAGCCCATATAGGACCCAGTACTTC. The V gene is TRBV20-1, the J gene TRBJ2-5, with D uncertain. CDR3 length: 9 amino acids. Germline CDR1 reads DFQATT; CDR2 reads SNEGSKA (reference sequence).

The rearrangement joins TRBV7-2 to TRBJ1-1; D gene uncertain. Germline CDR1 SGHTA, CDR2 FQGNSA. The CDR3 is 14 amino acids. The ends were cut back, 2 bases at V and 0 bases at J, with 7 bases in the middle. CDR3 in amino acids: CASSLHSMNTEAFF. DNA for the CDR3: TGTGCCAGCAGCTTACACAGCATGAACACTGAAGCTTTCTTT.

V usage is TRBV20-1 and J usage is TRBJ2-3, with D possibly matching TRBD2 (6 bases). The CDR3 contains 14 residues. CDR1 and CDR2 from the germline V gene are DFQATT and SNEGSKA (reference sequence). Trimming cost V 6 bases and J 8 bases, with 21 bases left between them. CDR3 in DNA: TGCAGTGCCCCGACTAGATCGGGAACGGGTACGCAGTATTTT. Translation gives CSAPTRSGTGTQYF.

Here the CDR3 DNA reads TGCGCCAGCAGCCAAGATCAACTAGCGGGAAGATACAATGAGCAGTTCTTC. The encoded protein is CASSQDQLAGRYNEQFF. The chain recombines TRBV4-3 with TRBJ2-1; 10 bases are a match to TRBD2. V was clipped by 0 bases and J by 4 bases; unmatched bases: 6. CDR3 length: 17 residues. Germline V CDR1 and CDR2: LGHNA, YSLEER.

This clonotype was observed a handful of times. The gene calls are TRBV12-3 or TRBV12-4 and TRBJ1-2; possibly TRBD1 for D (6 bases). Deletions cut 0 bases from V and 4 bases from J, with 12 bases between. The CDR3 totals 15 residues. DNA of the CDR3: TGTGCCAGCAGTTTAGCGTTGACAGGCGGCTATGGCTACACCTTC. It specifies CASSLALTGGYGYTF.

This clonotype was counted once. CDR3 sequence reads: CASSRHSGPTYNEQFF. CDR3 DNA: TGCGCCAGCAGTCGCCATAGCGGGCCTACCTACAATGAGCAGTTCTTC. The V gene is TRBV4-3, the J gene TRBJ2-1; 7 positions match TRBD2. From germline, CDR1 is LGHNA and CDR2 YSLEER. The CDR3 consists of 16 residues. Trimming at V came to 6 bases and at J to 2 bases, leaving 10 bases not matched to a gene.

V usage is TRBV20-1 and J usage is TRBJ1-5, with D uncertain. The CDR3 consists of 14 residues. Trimming cost V 3 bases and J 6 bases, with 15 bases left between them. Germline V lookup: CDR1 DFQATT, CDR2 SNEGSKA (reference sequence). The CDR3 DNA follows: TGCAGTGCTAGCCGGACGGCCAGTAGTCAGCCCCAGCATTTT. Its protein is CSASRTASSQPQHF.

The chain employs TRBV24-1 and TRBJ2-1; either TRBD1 or TRBD2 may fit D (6 bases each). The germline CDR1 and CDR2 sequences are KGHDR and SFDVKD. There are 16 residues in the CDR3. The germline V and J ends were trimmed by 0 bases and 2 bases, with 10 bases remaining between them. CDR3 amino acids: CATSDLQGTPYNEQFF. The DNA of the CDR3 is TGTGCCACCAGTGATTTGCAGGGGACTCCCTACAATGAGCAGTTCTTC.

The chain links TRBV5-6 to TRBJ2-1; 8 bases fit TRBD2. Germline CDR1 is SGHDT and CDR2 is YYEEEE. J was trimmed by 4 bases and V by 0 bases; bases with no gene match: 3. The CDR3 contains 15 residues. CDR3 bases: TGTGCCAGCAGCTTGGCGGCTAGCGGGTACAATGAGCAGTTCTTC. Amino acids: CASSLAASGYNEQFF.

This chain joins TRBV5-1 and TRBJ1-1, with TRBD1 matching over 8 bases. Germline V gives CDR1 SGHRS, CDR2 YFSETQ. This CDR3 is 16 amino acids long. With V trimmed by 3 bases and J by 2 bases, 9 bases remained unmatched. The CDR3 nucleotides read TGCGCCAGCAGCTCAAACAGGGGGTCAGGAAACACTGAAGCTTTCTTT. The encoded protein is CASSSNRGSGNTEAFF. Full variable domain (outside the CDR3, taken from reference TRBV5-1 and TRBJ1-1): KAGVTQTPRYLIKTRGQQVTLSCSPISGHRSVSWYQQTPGQGLQFLFEYFSETQRNKGNFPGRFSGRQFSNSRSEMNVSTLELGDSALYLCASSSNRGSGNTEAFFGQGTRLTVV.